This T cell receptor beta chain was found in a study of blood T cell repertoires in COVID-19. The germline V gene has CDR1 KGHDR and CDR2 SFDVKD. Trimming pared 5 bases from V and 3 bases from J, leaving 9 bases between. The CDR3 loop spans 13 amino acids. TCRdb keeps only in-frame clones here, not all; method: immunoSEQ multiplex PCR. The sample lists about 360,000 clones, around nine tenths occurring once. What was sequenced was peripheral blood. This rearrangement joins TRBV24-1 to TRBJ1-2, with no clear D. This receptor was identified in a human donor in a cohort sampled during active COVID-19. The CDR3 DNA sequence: TGTGCCACCAGTGCGGCAGCGGACTATGGCTACACCTTC. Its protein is CATSAAADYGYTF.